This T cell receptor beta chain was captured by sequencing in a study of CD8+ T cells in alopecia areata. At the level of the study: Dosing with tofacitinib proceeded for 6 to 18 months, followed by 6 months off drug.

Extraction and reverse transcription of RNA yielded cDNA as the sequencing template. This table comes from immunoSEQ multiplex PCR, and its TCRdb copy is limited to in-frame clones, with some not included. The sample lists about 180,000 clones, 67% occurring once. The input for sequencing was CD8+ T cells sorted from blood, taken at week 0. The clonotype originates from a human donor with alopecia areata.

The CDR3 spells CASSYGVYNEQFF. DNA of the CDR3: TGTGCCAGCAGTTACGGGGTATACAATGAGCAGTTCTTC. The V gene is TRBV6-5, the J gene TRBJ2-1; D not resolved. This CDR3 contains 13 residues. Looked up from germline, CDR1 is MNHEY and CDR2 is SVGAGI. Deletions cut 2 bases from V and 4 bases from J, with 6 bases between.